This T cell receptor (beta chain) originates from a study of T cells in localized non-small cell lung cancer. TCRdb's table, derived via immunoSEQ multiplex PCR, lists solely in-frame clones and lacks some. Counted here are roughly 38,000 clones, roughly 88% occurring once; the ten biggest clones make up about 5%. The CDR3 loop spans 14 amino acids. Trimming cost V 5 bases and J 3 bases, with 8 bases left between them. CDR1 is KGHSH and CDR2 is LQKENI in the germline V gene. Study-level results: It remains possible that heterogeneity exists, since only one tumor region was sequenced. Longer overall survival was seen with higher T cell density measured in blood. Researchers found a median roughly 56 of the top 100 tumor clones in adjacent lung.

Notes on this clone: Antigen specificity is unknown.

The TCR originated in a male donor aged 60 or over with stage II lung adenocarcinoma. This chain joins TRBV18 and TRBJ1-6; perhaps TRBD1 as D (6 bases). Here the sequenced sample was peripheral blood mononuclear cells, taken before any cancer treatment. This CDR3 reads CASSIQGYNSPLHF. CDR3 in DNA: TGTGCCAGCTCAATACAGGGCTATAATTCACCCCTCCACTTT.